Presented here are 21 T cell receptor beta chains from one specimen sequenced in a study of blood T cell repertoires in COVID-19. Here immunoSEQ multiplex PCR was the method, and the copy in TCRdb shows in-frame clones only, minus some. The sample has under 55,000 clones, 86% seen once. Sequencing was performed on peripheral blood. The receptor source for this set is a human donor in a cohort sampled during active COVID-19.

The V call is TRBV5-1, the J call TRBJ2-7; 8 bases agree with TRBD1. The CDR3 length is 14 residues. J was trimmed by 2 bases and V by 4 bases; bases with no gene match: 5. Germline V CDR1 and CDR2: SGHRS, YFSETQ. CDR3 region: CASSPQTGAYEQYF. CDR3 bases: TGCGCCAGCAGCCCCCAGACAGGGGCCTACGAGCAGTACTTC.

The chain is built from TRBV7-2 and TRBJ2-1, with a possible D match to TRBD1 (6 bases). The CDR3 totals 16 residues. CDR1 and CDR2 from the germline V gene are SGHTA and FQGNSA. The V and J ends lost 3 bases and 2 bases respectively, with 14 bases between them. The CDR3 sequence: CASSFWVGATYNEQFF. The DNA for the CDR3 is TGTGCCAGCAGCTTCTGGGTGGGGGCGACCTACAATGAGCAGTTCTTC.

V usage is TRBV5-1 and J usage is TRBJ2-1, with TRBD2 matching 9 bases. Germline V gene sequence: CDR1 SGHRS, CDR2 YFSETQ. The length of the CDR3 is 15 residues. With V trimmed by 3 bases and J by 7 bases, 8 bases remained unmatched. The CDR3 reads CASSWALTSGNEQFF. The CDR3, as DNA: TGCGCCAGCAGCTGGGCTCTGACTAGCGGAAATGAGCAGTTCTTC.

With regard to this clone: Given a much more abundant clone one base away, this may be a read error. The genes are TRBV7-2 and TRBJ1-2; 7 bases line up with TRBD1. Trimming at V came to 5 bases and at J to 2 bases, leaving 2 bases not matched to a gene. The CDR3 is 13 amino acids. Germline V gives CDR1 SGHTA, CDR2 FQGNSA. The CDR3 protein is CASSVGQNYGYTF. The DNA for the CDR3 is TGTGCCAGCAGCGTGGGACAGAACTATGGCTACACCTTC.

The chain combines TRBV11-1 with TRBJ2-2; tentative D call: TRBD2 (5 bases). Per the germline V gene, CDR1 is SGHAT and CDR2 is FQDESV (reference sequence). Trimming left V 5 bases short and J 7 bases short, with 11 bases between. The CDR3 totals 13 residues. The CDR3 region has the DNA TGTGCCAGCAGCAGGGAGTGGATCGGGGAGCTGTTTTTT. This codes for CASSREWIGELFF.

This clone has only one observation. V gene TRBV12-3 or TRBV12-4 combines with J gene TRBJ1-2; TRBD1 might be the D (6 bases). Between the trimmed V and J ends, which lost 3 bases and 7 bases, there was a span of 12 bases. The CDR3 runs 13 residues. The DNA of the CDR3 is TGTGCCAGCAGTTTCGGGGGGCTGGCTGGCTACACCTTC. Amino acid sequence: CASSFGGLAGYTF.

The gene calls are TRBV16 and TRBJ2-7; TRBD1 aligns across 7 bases. Germline V gene lookup returns CDR1 KGHSY and CDR2 FQNENV. There are 14 residues in the CDR3. J was trimmed by 6 bases and V by 2 bases; bases with no gene match: 7. The CDR3 nucleotides are TGTGCCAGCAGCCAACGTGCCGGGACAGTCGAGCAGTACTTC. Its protein product is CASSQRAGTVEQYF.

This rearrangement joins TRBV6-5 to TRBJ2-4, with 7 positions matching TRBD1. The J segment lost 3 bases and the V segment lost 7 bases, leaving 6 bases of the junction unmatched. CDR1 and CDR2 (germline): MNHEY, SVGAGI. The CDR3 covers 14 residues. The CDR3 DNA is TGTGCCAGCATCGGGACAGCCGGCAAAAACATTCAGTACTTC. Protein: CASIGTAGKNIQYF.

In this sample, this clone turned up once. V usage is TRBV15 and J usage is TRBJ1-3; D is undetermined. Trimming cost V 0 bases and J 0 bases, with 15 bases left between them. Germline V CDR1 and CDR2: LNHNV, YYDKDF (reference sequence). The CDR3 contains 18 residues. The CDR3 is CATSRDLNSLPSGNTIYF. The DNA for the CDR3 is TGTGCCACCAGCAGAGATTTGAACAGCTTACCCTCTGGAAACACCATATATTTT.

V gene TRBV4-1 combines with J gene TRBJ2-1; TRBD1 might be the D (7 bases). The CDR3 is 17 amino acids. Looked up from germline, CDR1 is MGHRA and CDR2 is YSYEKL. Trimming removed 0 bases from V and 4 bases from J, with 16 bases in between. The CDR3 here is CASSQDGNRGGYNEQFF. CDR3 nucleotides: TGCGCCAGCAGCCAAGATGGGAACAGGGGAGGTTACAATGAGCAGTTCTTC.

This clone was detected a few times. The gene calls are TRBV18 and TRBJ2-7; D is perhaps TRBD1 (5 bases). Germline CDR1 is KGHSH and CDR2 is LQKENI. CDR3 length: 14 amino acids. Trimming removed 0 bases at V and 2 bases at J, with 8 bases between. CDR3 in amino acids: CASSPPAGPYEQYF. In DNA, the CDR3 is TGTGCCAGCTCACCACCCGCAGGGCCCTACGAGCAGTACTTC.

The V and J genes are TRBV6-5 and TRBJ2-5; D gene ambiguous. CDR1 and CDR2 from the germline V gene are MNHEY and SVGAGI. The CDR3 loop spans 15 amino acids. The V gene lost 6 bases and the J gene lost 4 bases, with 18 bases spanning the gap. This CDR3 is CASSEDIRRRETQYF. The CDR3, as DNA: TGTGCCAGCAGCGAGGATATTCGTCGGCGAGAGACCCAGTACTTC.

The chain has TRBV9 and TRBJ2-3; the match to TRBD1 covers 10 bases. Germline CDR1 reads SGDLS; CDR2 reads YYNGEE. Losses at the gene ends were 3 bases for V and 0 bases for J; bases not matched to a gene: 7. This CDR3 is built from 17 residues. In DNA, the CDR3 is TGTGCCAGCAGCGCACCCGGGACAGGGGCCAGCACAGATACGCAGTATTTT. Translating gives CASSAPGTGASTDTQYF.

The V and J genes are TRBV7-8 and TRBJ1-3; possible D gene TRBD1, 5 bases. CDR3 length: 14 amino acids. V shed 5 bases and J shed 0 bases, with 8 bases lying between them. CDR1 and CDR2 from the germline V gene are SGHVS and FQNEAQ. CDR3 DNA sequence: TGTGCCAGCAGCCTGCAGGGCTCTGGAAACACCATATATTTT. It translates to CASSLQGSGNTIYF.

The chain employs TRBV7-9 and TRBJ2-7; 7 bases line up with TRBD1. The germline CDR1 and CDR2 sequences are SEHNR and FQNEAQ (reference sequence). J lost 1 base, V lost 2 bases, and 2 bases had no gene match. The CDR3 consists of 14 residues. The chain's CDR3 is CASSLLTGSYEQYF. As DNA, the CDR3 is TGTGCCAGCAGCTTACTGACAGGGTCCTACGAGCAGTACTTC.

The rearrangement uses TRBV5-4 and TRBJ2-1, with 9 bases identical to TRBD2. From germline, CDR1 is SGHNT and CDR2 YYREEE (reference sequence). The V and J ends lost 1 base and 1 base, in that order; junction bases with no gene match: 9. The CDR3 runs to 18 residues. The CDR3 DNA reads TGTGCCAGCAGCTTGCGTAGTAGCGGGAGTTGGTCCTACAATGAGCAGTTCTTC. Encoded protein: CASSLRSSGSWSYNEQFF.

This clone was detected once. The chain employs TRBV5-4 and TRBJ2-1; TRBD2 might be the D (6 bases). V shed 0 bases and J shed 10 bases, with 26 bases lying between them. The CDR3 totals 18 residues. From germline, CDR1 is SGHNT and CDR2 YYREEE (reference sequence). CDR3 bases: TGTGCCAGCAGCTTGGAGTTGATCAGCGGGTGGAACCTAGGGGAGCAGTTCTTC. It specifies CASSLELISGWNLGEQFF.

This clone appeared a few times. The chain combines TRBV18 with TRBJ2-7; 12 bases map to TRBD2. Per germline, CDR1 KGHSH and CDR2 LQKENI. The CDR3 is made up of 17 amino acids. V lost 6 bases to trimming and J lost 2 bases; unmatched junction nucleotides: 11. Here the CDR3 reads CASSPRTSGISPYEQYF. CDR3 bases: TGTGCCAGCTCGCCTCGGACTAGCGGGATTTCCCCCTACGAGCAGTACTTC.

This chain joins TRBV27 and TRBJ2-7, with D maybe TRBD1 (6 bases). In germline, CDR1 is MNHEY, CDR2 SMNVEV (reference sequence). This CDR3 has 13 amino acids. V was cut by 5 bases and J by 5 bases, with 13 bases left in between. The CDR3 loop is CASSQGLFHEQYF. The CDR3 DNA follows: TGTGCCAGCAGTCAGGGGTTATTCCACGAGCAGTACTTC.

Only one count was recorded for this clone. The genes are TRBV2 and TRBJ2-3; 7 bases fit TRBD2. Losses at the gene ends were 8 bases for V and 0 bases for J; bases not matched to a gene: 5. CDR3 length: 14 amino acids. The germline V gene has CDR1 SNHLY and CDR2 FYNNEI. This CDR3 reads CASSTGLSTDTQYF. CDR3 in DNA: TGTGCCAGCTCAACGGGACTAAGCACAGATACGCAGTATTTT.

The rearrangement joins TRBV4-2 to TRBJ2-7, with TRBD2 identical over 8 bases. The CDR3 covers 15 residues. V lost 1 base and J lost 5; bases outside the gene matches: 7. Germline CDR1 reads LGHNA; CDR2 reads YNFKEQ. This CDR3 is CASSQGTSPSHEQYF. The CDR3 bases are TGTGCCAGCAGCCAAGGGACTAGCCCTTCCCACGAGCAGTACTTC.